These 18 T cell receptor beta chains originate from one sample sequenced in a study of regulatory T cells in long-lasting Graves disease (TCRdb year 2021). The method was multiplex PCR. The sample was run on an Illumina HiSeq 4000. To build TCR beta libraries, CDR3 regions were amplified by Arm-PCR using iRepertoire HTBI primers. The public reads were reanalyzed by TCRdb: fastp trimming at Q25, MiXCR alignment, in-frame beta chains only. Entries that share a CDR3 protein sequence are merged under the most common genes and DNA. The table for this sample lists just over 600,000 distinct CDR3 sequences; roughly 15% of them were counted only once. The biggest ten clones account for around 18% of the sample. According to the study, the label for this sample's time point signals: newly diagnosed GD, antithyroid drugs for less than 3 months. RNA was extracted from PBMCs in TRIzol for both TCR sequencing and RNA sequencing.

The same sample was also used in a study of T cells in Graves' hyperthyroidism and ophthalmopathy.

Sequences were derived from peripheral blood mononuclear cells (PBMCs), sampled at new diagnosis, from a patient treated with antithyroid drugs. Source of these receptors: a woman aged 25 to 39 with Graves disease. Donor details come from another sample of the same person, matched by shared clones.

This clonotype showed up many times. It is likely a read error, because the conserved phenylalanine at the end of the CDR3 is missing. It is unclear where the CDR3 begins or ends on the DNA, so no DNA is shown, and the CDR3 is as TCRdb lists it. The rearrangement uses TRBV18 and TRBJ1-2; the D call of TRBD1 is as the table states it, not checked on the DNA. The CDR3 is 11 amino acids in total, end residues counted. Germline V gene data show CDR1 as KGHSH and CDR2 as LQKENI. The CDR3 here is CASSTRTEPVV.

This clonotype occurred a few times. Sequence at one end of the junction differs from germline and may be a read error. In DNA form, the CDR3 reads TGTGCCAGCAGCTTGCAGGGCCCCAATAGACCCCAGCATTTT. It translates to CASSLQGPNRPQHF. The chain joins TRBV5-1 to TRBJ1-5; D might be TRBD1 (5 bases). The germline V gene has CDR1 SGHRS and CDR2 YFSETQ. The CDR3 has 14 residues.

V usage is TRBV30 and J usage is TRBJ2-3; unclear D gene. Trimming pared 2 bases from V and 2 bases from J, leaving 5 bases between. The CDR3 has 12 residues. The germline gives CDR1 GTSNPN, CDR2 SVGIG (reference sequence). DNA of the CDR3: TGTGCCTGGAGTCTAATCACAGATACGCAGTATTTT. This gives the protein CAWSLITDTQYF.

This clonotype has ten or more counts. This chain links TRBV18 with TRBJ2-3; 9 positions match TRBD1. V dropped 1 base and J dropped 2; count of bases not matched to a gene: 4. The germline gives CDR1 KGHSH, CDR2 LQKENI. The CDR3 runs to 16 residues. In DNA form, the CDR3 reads TGTGCCAGCTCACCACTTCGGACAGGGGCCACAGATACGCAGTATTTT. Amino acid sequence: CASSPLRTGATDTQYF.

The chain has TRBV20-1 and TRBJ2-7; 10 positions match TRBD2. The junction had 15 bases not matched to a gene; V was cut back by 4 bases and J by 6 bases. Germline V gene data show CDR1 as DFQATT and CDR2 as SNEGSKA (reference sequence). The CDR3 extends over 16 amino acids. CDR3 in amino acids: CSAKTQGRVAGGEQYF. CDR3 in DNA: TGCAGTGCTAAGACTCAGGGTAGGGTAGCGGGAGGCGAGCAGTACTTC.

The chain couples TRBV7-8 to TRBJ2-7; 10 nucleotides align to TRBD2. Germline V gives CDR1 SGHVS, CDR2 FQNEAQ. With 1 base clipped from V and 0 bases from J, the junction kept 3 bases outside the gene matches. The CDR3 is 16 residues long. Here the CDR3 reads CASSLEIAGGSYEQYF. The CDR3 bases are TGTGCCAGCAGCTTAGAAATAGCGGGGGGCTCCTACGAGCAGTACTTC. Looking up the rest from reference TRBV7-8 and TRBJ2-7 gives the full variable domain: GAGVSQSPRYKVAKRGQDVALRCDPISGHVSLFWYQQALGQGPEFLTYFQNEAQLDKSGLPSDRFFAERPEGSVSTLKIQRTQQEDSAVYLCASSLEIAGGSYEQYFGPGTRLTVT.

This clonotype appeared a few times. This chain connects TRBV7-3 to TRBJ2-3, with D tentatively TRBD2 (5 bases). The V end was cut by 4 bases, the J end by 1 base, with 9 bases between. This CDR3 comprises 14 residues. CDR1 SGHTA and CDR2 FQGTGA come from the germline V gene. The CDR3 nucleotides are TGTGCCAGCAGCTCCCATAGCGGCACAGATACGCAGTATTTT. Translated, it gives CASSSHSGTDTQYF.

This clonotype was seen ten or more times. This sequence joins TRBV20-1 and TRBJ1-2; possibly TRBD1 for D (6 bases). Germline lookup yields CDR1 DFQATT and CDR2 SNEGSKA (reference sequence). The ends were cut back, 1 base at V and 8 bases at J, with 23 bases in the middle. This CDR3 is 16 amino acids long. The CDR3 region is CSARVSVGTSQEGYTF. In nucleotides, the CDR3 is TGCAGTGCTAGAGTGTCTGTAGGGACATCCCAGGAGGGCTACACCTTC.

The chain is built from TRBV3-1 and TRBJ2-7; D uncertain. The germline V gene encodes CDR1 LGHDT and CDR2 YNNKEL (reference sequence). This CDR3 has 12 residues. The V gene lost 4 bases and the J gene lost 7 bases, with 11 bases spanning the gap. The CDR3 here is CASSRTRWEQYF. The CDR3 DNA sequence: TGTGCCAGCAGCCGTACGAGGTGGGAGCAGTACTTC.

The CDR3 nucleotides are TGTGCCAGCAGTTTGCAGGGGCTTATGGTGGTTCGTCAGCCCCAGCATTTT. Its translation is CASSLQGLMVVRQPQHF. The chain carries TRBV28 and TRBJ1-5, with D maybe TRBD1 (6 bases). Trimming removed 3 bases from V and 6 bases from J, with 21 bases in between. The CDR3 contains 17 residues. From germline, CDR1 is MDHEN and CDR2 SYDVKM.

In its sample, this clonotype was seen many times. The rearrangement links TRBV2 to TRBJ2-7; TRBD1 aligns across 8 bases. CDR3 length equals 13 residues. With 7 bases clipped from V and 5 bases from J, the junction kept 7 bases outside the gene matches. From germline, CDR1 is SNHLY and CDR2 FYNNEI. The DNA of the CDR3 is TGTGCCAGCACCGGACAGGGTCGTGACGAGCAGTACTTC. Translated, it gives CASTGQGRDEQYF.

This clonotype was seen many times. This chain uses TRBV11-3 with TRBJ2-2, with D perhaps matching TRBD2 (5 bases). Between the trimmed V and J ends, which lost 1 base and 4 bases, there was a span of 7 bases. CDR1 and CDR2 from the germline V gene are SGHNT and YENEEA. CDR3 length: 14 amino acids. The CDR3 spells CASSLVDSTGELFF. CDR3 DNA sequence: TGTGCCAGCAGCTTAGTGGACTCCACCGGGGAGCTGTTTTTT.

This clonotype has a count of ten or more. The CDR3 nucleotides are TGTGCCAGCAGTTCCGACAGGGAAAAGGGCTACACCTTC. Its translation is CASSSDREKGYTF. The chain uses TRBV11-1 and TRBJ1-2; TRBD1 matches at 7 bases. J was trimmed by 8 bases and V by 6 bases; bases with no gene match: 9. The CDR3 is 13 residues long. Germline-derived CDR1 and CDR2 are SGHAT and FQDESV (reference sequence).

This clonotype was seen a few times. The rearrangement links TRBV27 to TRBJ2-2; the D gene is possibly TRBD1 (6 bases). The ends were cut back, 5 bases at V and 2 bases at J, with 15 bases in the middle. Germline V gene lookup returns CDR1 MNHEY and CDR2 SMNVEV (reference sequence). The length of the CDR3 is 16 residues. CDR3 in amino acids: CASSRGYGTNTGELFF. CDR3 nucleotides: TGTGCCAGCAGTCGAGGCTACGGGACAAACACCGGGGAGCTGTTTTTT.

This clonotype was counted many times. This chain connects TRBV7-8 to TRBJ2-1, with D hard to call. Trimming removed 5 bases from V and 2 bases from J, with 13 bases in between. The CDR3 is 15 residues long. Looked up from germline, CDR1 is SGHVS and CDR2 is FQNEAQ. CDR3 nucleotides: TGTGCCAGCAGCCCCTACCGGACCCCCTACAATGAGCAGTTCTTC. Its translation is CASSPYRTPYNEQFF.

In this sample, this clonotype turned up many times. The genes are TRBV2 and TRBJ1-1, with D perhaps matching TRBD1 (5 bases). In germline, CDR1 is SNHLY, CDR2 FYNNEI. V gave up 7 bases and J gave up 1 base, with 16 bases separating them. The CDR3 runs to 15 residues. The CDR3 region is CASKLDGGTNTEAFF. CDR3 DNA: TGTGCCAGCAAACTCGACGGTGGGACGAACACTGAAGCTTTCTTT. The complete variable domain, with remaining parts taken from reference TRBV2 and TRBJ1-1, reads EPEVTQTPSHQVTQMGQEVILRCVPISNHLYFYWYRQILGQKVEFLVSFYNNEISEKSEIFDDQFSVERPDGSNFTLKIRSTKLEDSAMYFCASKLDGGTNTEAFFGQGTRLTVV.

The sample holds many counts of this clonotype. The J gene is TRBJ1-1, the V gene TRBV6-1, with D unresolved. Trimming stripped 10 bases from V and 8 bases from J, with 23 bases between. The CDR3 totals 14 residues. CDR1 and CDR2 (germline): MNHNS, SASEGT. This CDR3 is CANKKELTSSEAFF. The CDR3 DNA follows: TGTGCCAACAAAAAGGAGCTAACGAGCTCCGAAGCTTTCTTT.

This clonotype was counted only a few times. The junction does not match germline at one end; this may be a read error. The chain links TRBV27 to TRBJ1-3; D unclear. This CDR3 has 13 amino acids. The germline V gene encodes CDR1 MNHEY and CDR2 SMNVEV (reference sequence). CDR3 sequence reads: CASSFDVGNAIYF. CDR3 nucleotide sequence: TGTGCCAGCAGTTTTGACGTAGGAAACGCCATATATTTT.